This TCR beta chain is drawn from a study of Graves' ophthalmopathy and Graves' hyperthyroidism. The wider study: By definition, stable hyperthyroidism involved no ophthalmopathy within 18 months of follow-up. Notes on the study in general: The model forecast ophthalmopathy progression, reaching 70.59% sensitivity and roughly 72% specificity.

Hyperthyroidism cases were recent diagnoses of under 2 months' duration in people aged 18 to 65. Clinicians diagnosed using symptoms, serum thyroxine, TRAb, thyroid ultrasound and orbital computed tomography. Between the trimmed V and J ends, which lost 4 bases and 5 bases, there was a span of 18 bases. Per the germline V gene, CDR1 is LNHDA and CDR2 is SQIVND (reference sequence). The CDR3 is made up of 15 amino acids. Worth noting for this clonotype: Antigen: not known.

RNA transcripts provided the template for amplifying TCR beta CDR3 regions. The first-round RT-PCR employed HTBI primers together with the Qiagen OneStep RT-PCR kit. A multiplex PCR was then performed as the second round. TCRdb used MiXCR to reprocess the multiplex PCR reads, holding one entry per CDR3 protein. The data hold over a million distinct CDR3 sequences, with about 40% observed a single time. The source is an adult man with Graves' hyperthyroidism. The chain couples TRBV19 to TRBJ2-7; D could derive from TRBD1 or TRBD2 (6 bases each). Sequenced: peripheral blood or thyroid tissue (not recorded which). The CDR3 loop reads CASSTPRAGEDEQYF. The DNA for the CDR3 is TGTGCCAGTAGTACCCCCAGGGCAGGGGAGGACGAGCAGTACTTC.